This T cell receptor (beta chain) derives from a study of blood T cell repertoires in COVID-19. Turning to the study itself: Collection of acute and convalescent COVID-19 samples took place in the United States, Italy and Spain. Nucleic acid was either cDNA or gDNA, and it came from T cells, B-cell-depleted T cells, or PBMCs.

Libraries were prepared by immunoSEQ multiplex PCR; TCRdb keeps only in-frame clonotypes and omits some of them. The table includes hundreds of thousands of clones, 70% to 90% detected once. Germline trimming cut 6 bases from V and 7 bases from J; bases unmatched to any gene: 4. CDR1 and CDR2 from the germline V gene are MDHEN and SYDVKM. The CDR3 covers 13 residues. Living in 24 US areas, the participants were between roughly 18 and 95 years of age. In Cohort 3, a recovered donor had either two negative PCRs, clearance, or symptom resolution. The chain couples TRBV28 to TRBJ2-7; 12 nucleotides agree with TRBD1. The TCR sequence derives from a woman between 50 and 59 years old who had recovered from COVID-19. Sequencing was carried out using PBMCs or T cells enriched from blood (not recorded which). The CDR3 DNA reads as TGTGCCAGCAGGGGACAGGGGGCGAGGGAGCAGTACTTC. Translation gives CASRGQGAREQYF.